This T cell receptor (beta chain) was sequenced during a study of molecular identifiers for immune sequencing clone quantification. The CDR3 has 14 residues. The V gene's germline CDR1 is SGHVS and CDR2 FNYEAQ. J gave up 3 bases and V 4 bases, and 4 bases lay outside the gene matches. Bulk TCR libraries were made with methods that had been previously described and with listed TCR primers. TCRdb re-analysed the PCR reads in MiXCR, keeping a single row per CDR3 protein. The data contain hundreds of thousands of distinct CDR3 sequences, 25% of them seen just once; the ten biggest clones take up about 0.84%. This clonotype turned up a few times.

The chain couples TRBV7-6 to TRBJ1-2; TRBD1 agrees at 8 bases. The source is a human donor in good health. Some libraries in this study had Jurkat cell RNA spiked in. Sequencing used naive CD8+ T cells from blood, with Jurkat cell RNA spiked in. Sample subset: FACS-sorted CD8+CD4-CCR7+CD45RA+ naive T cells. The CDR3 DNA reads TGTGCCAGCAGCTCGTACAGGGGGGACTATGGCTACACCTTC. Its translation: CASSSYRGDYGYTF.